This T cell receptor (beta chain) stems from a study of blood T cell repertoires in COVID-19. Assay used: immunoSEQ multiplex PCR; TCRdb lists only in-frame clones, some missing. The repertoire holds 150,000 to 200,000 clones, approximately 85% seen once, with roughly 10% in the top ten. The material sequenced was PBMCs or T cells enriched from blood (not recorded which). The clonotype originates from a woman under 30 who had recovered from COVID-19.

The CDR3 loop is CASSFRSPGGAYEQYF. CDR3 DNA sequence: TGTGCCAGCAGTTTCCGTAGCCCGGGGGGGGCCTACGAGCAGTACTTC. The V gene is TRBV5-4, the J gene TRBJ2-7; TRBD2 agrees at 8 bases. CDR1 and CDR2 (germline): SGHNT, YYREEE (reference sequence). CDR3 length equals 16 residues. Trimming took 5 bases from V and 2 from J; bases not matched to a gene: 12.